The TCR beta chain described here comes from a study of T cells in Graves' hyperthyroidism and ophthalmopathy (dated 2019 in TCRdb). Study-wide context: To identify TCR V-J signatures that set the groups apart, the researchers used a discovery cohort of more than 95 patients, made up of 43 with Graves' ophthalmopathy and 57 with stable Graves' hyperthyroidism. Whether ophthalmopathy could be predicted prospectively was tested in an independent validation cohort made up of approximately 19 hyperthyroidism patients plus 17 patients who later progressed to ophthalmopathy. After sampling, hyperthyroidism patients received methimazole starting at 30 mg daily, and ophthalmopathy patients received high-dose intravenous methylprednisolone. The approximately 97 discovery patients were randomly divided into training and test sets at a 7:3 ratio. In roughly six Graves' hyperthyroidism patients, the study also compared T-cell repertoires from thyroid tissue with T-cell repertoires from blood. The paper describes TCR Vbeta CDR3 sequencing of more than 120 peripheral blood samples, made up of some 42 ophthalmopathy patients, more than 70 hyperthyroidism patients and 17 progressor patients. Results the study describes overall, beyond this receptor: Sample size was not statistically predetermined, and blinding of investigators to group allocation was not performed. Ophthalmopathy was separated from stable hyperthyroidism by a 13 V-J signature model, with approximately 85% sensitivity and roughly 81% specificity obtained in cross-validation and 80%/75% obtained in testing. Blood samples also contained most of the expanded thyroid clonotypes (frequency above 0.001), which suggests that blood repertoires may reflect thyroid immune responses. In validation, the model predicted progression to ophthalmopathy with 65% to 71% sensitivity and approximately 78% specificity, a median of around 6.6 months before onset.

Stable Graves' hyperthyroidism was defined as the absence of progression to ophthalmopathy over 18 months of follow-up. Hyperthyroidism patients were newly diagnosed, with disease duration under 2 months, and aged 18 to 65 years. Patients with uncontrolled infections, other autoimmune diseases, pregnancy or lactation were excluded. Diagnoses were established on the basis of clinical symptoms, serum thyroxine and TRAb, thyroid ultrasound, and orbital computed tomography. Trizol reagent was used to extract total RNA, and RNA quality was then checked on an Agilent 2100 Bioanalyzer. For this clonotype: This receptor's antigen is unknown. There are no base qualities to consult, and no much larger clone falls within one base.

Amplification of TCR beta CDR3 regions was carried out from RNA transcripts. For the first round of RT-PCR on the TCR CDR3, the HTBI primer set was used together with the Qiagen OneStep RT-PCR kit. A second multiplex PCR round built the libraries, followed by size selection and purification. Libraries were sequenced paired-end with 100 bp reads on an Illumina HiSeq2000. The source study handled its data this way. SOAPnuke was used to process the raw data, removing reads that contained adapters or uncalled bases, had a mean Phred below 15, or lacked an exact match to the constant primer or identifier. COPE v1.2.5 was used to merge the high-quality paired reads, and each unique nucleotide sequence was defined as a clonotype. MiTCR v1.1 was used to align the clonotypes against IMGT TRBV, TRBD and TRBJ reference segments. Only V-J combinations with frequency above 0.0001, covering 99% to 99.2% of repertoires, were analysed. A TCS score was defined as the ratio of F50 (clonal expansion) to E x V (chaos), with BLOSUM62-based TCRdist applied between CDR3 peptides within each V-J. Welch's t-statistics and random forest reduced roughly 540 V-J features to some 14, which were used in a naive Bayes classifier (R e1071). The Morisita-Horn index was used to measure how similar the thyroid and blood repertoires were. TCRdb took the public reads, trimmed them with fastp at Q25, ran MiXCR for clone calling and kept in-frame beta chains. CDR3 protein duplicates are merged, each entry listing the most common genes and DNA. These V and J calls derive from TCRdb rather than the authors' analysis. The sample yields 450,000 to 700,000 distinct CDR3 sequences; under 60% were counted once. The ten largest clones add up to roughly 7.7% of the sample.

The sequence derives from a woman younger than 35 with Graves' hyperthyroidism. The sequenced material came from peripheral blood or thyroid tissue (not recorded which).

This receptor carries the CDR3 CAISSTSGRAKANTGELFF. The base sequence is TGTGCCATCAGTTCGACTAGCGGGAGGGCCAAGGCGAACACCGGGGAGCTGTTTTTT. The chain is made from TRBV10-3 and TRBJ2-2; a stretch of 14 junction bases matches TRBD2. The CDR1 and CDR2 encoded by the germline V gene are ENHRY and SYGVKD. From the cysteine through the phenylalanine, the CDR3 covers 19 amino acids. The sequence is cut down to CDR3 DNA, 57 bases in frame from base 1. The V end gives up 5 bases and the J end 0 bases, leaving 8 bases in the junction not matched to a gene.